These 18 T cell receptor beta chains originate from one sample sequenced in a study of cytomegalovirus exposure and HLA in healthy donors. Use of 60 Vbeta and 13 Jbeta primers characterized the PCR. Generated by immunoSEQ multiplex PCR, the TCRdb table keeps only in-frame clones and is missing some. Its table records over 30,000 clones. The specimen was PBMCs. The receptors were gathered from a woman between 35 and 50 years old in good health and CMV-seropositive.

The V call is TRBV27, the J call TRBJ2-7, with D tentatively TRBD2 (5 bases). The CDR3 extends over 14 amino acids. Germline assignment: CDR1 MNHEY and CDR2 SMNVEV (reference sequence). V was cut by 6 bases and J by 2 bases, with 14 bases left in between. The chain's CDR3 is CASSYERTPYEQYF. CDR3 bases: TGTGCCAGCAGCTATGAGCGGACTCCCTACGAGCAGTACTTC.

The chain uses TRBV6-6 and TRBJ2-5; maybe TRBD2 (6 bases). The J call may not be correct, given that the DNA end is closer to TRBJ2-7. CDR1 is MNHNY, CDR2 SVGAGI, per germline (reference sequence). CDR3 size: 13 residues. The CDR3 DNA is TGTGCCAGCTGTTCCAGCGGGCGCTACGAGCAGTACTTC. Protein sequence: CASCSSGRYEQYF.

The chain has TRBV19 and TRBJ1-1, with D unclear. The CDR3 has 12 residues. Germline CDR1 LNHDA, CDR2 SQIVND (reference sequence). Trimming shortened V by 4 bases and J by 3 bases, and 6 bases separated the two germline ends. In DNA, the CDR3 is TGTGCCAGTAGTAATCGGGACACTGAAGCTTTCTTT. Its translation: CASSNRDTEAFF.

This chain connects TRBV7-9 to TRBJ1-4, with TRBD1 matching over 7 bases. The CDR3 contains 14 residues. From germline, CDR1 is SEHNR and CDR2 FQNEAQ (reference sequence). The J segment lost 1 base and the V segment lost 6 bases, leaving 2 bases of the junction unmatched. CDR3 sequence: CASRPGGTNEKLFF. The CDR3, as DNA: TGTGCCAGCAGACCAGGGGGAACTAATGAAAAACTGTTTTTT.

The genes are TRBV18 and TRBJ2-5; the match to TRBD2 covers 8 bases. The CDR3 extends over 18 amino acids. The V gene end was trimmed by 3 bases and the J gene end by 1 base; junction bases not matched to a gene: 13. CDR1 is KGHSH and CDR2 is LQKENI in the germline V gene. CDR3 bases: TGTGCCAGCTCACCCTTGGGGGTTTCTAGCGGGCCCCAAGAGACCCAGTACTTC. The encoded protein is CASSPLGVSSGPQETQYF.

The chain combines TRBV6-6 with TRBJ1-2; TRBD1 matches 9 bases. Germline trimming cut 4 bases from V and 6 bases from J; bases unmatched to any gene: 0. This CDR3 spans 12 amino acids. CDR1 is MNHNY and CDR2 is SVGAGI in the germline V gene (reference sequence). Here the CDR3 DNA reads TGTGCCAGCAGTTGGACAGGGGATGGCTACACCTTC. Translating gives CASSWTGDGYTF.

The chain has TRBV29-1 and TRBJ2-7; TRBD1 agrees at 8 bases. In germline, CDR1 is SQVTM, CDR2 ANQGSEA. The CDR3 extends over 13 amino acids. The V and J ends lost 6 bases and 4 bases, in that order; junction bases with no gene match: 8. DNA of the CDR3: TGCAGCGTAGACAGGGGATTGGGTTACGAGCAGTACTTC. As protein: CSVDRGLGYEQYF.

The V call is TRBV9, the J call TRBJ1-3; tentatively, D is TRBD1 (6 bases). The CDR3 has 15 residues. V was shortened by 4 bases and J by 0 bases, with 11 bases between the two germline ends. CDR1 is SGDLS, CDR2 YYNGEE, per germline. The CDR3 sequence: CASSRTGSSGNTIYF. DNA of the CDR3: TGTGCCAGCAGCAGAACAGGGAGCTCTGGAAACACCATATATTTT.

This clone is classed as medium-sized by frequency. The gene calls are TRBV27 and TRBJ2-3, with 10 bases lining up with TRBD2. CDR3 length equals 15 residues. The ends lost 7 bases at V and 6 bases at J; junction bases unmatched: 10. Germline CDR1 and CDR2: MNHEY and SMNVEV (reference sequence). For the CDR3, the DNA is TGTGCCAGCATCGACAGCGGGAGGGCCAGGGATACGCAGTATTTT. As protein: CASIDSGRARDTQYF.

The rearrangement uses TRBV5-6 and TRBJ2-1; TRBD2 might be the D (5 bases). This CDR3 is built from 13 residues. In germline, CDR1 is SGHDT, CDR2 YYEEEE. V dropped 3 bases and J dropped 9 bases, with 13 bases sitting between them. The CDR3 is CASSSGSHREQFF. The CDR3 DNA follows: TGTGCCAGCAGCTCGGGGAGCCACCGTGAGCAGTTCTTC. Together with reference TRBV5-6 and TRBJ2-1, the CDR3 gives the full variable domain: DAGVTQSPTHLIKTRGQQVTLRCSPKSGHDTVSWYQQALGQGPQFIFQYYEEEERQRGNFPDRFSGHQFPNYSSELNVNALLLGDSALYLCASSSGSHREQFFGPGTRLTVL.

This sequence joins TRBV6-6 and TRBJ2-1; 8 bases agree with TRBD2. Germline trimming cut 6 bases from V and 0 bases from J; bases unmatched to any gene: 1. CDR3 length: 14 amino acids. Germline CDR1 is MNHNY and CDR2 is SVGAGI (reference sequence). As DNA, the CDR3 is TGTGCCAGCAGGACTAGCGACTCCTACAATGAGCAGTTCTTC. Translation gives CASRTSDSYNEQFF.

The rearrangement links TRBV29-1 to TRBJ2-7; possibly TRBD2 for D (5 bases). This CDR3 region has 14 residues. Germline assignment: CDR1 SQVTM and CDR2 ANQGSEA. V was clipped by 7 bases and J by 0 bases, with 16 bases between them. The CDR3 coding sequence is TGCAGCGCCTCGAGCGGCACTGTCTCCTACGAGCAGTACTTC. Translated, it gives CSASSGTVSYEQYF.

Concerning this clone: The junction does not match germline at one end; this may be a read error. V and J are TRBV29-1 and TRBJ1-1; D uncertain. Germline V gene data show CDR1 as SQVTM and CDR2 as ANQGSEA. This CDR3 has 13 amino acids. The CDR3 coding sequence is TGCAGCGCCCGTGTGGCCGGATTGACTGAAGATTTCTTT. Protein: CSARVAGLTEDFF.

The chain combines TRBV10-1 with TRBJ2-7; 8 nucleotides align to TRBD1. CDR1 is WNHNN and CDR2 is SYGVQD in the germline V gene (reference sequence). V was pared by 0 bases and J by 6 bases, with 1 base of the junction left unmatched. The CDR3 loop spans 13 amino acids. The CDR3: CASSESGTGEQYF. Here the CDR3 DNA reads TGCGCCAGCAGTGAGTCGGGGACAGGCGAGCAGTACTTC.

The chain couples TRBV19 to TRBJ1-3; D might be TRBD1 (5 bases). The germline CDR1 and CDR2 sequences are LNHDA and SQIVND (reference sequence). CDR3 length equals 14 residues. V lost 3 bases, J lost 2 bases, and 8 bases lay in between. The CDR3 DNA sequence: TGTGCCAGTAGTATTGGGGCTCCTGGAAACACCATATATTTT. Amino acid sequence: CASSIGAPGNTIYF.

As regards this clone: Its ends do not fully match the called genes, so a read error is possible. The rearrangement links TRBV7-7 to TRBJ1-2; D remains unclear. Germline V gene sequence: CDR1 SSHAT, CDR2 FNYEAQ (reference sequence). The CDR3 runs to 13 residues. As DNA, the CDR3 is TGTGCTAGCAGCTTAGTAGTGGTTTATGGCTACACCTTC. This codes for CASSLVVVYGYTF.

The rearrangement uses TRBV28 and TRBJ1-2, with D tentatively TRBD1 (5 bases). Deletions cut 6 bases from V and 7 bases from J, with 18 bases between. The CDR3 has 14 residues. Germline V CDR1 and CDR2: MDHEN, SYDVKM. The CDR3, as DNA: TGTGCCAGCAGCACCTCACGGCAGGGAGGTGGCTACACCTTC. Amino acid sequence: CASSTSRQGGGYTF.

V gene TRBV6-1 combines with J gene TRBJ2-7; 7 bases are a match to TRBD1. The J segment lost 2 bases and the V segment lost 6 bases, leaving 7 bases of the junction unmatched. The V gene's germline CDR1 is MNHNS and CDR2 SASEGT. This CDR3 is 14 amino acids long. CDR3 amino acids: CASRFTGTAYEQYF. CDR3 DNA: TGTGCCAGCAGATTCACCGGGACAGCCTACGAGCAGTACTTC.